This T cell receptor (beta chain) was profiled in a study of early T cells in non-severe SARS-CoV-2 infection. General study findings and limits: Reliance on VDJdb matching favored anti-spike CD8 responses; private and CD4 specificities were missed.

Unique molecular identifiers (one per individual cDNA molecule) were attached. One entry per CDR3 protein, called by TCRdb with MiXCR from the 5' RACE reads. The sample lists 30,000 or so distinct CDR3 sequences, roughly 6% seen once, with approximately 5.6% in the top ten. In this sample, this clonotype turned up many times. Antigen unknown. The length of the CDR3 is 11 residues. Between the trimmed V and J ends, which lost 8 bases and 5 bases, there was a span of 9 bases. CDR1 and CDR2 (germline): MDHEN, SYDVKM. The J gene is TRBJ1-1, the V gene TRBV28; D call uncertain. Specimen: whole blood. The TCR originated in an adult who was a healthcare worker with PCR-confirmed SARS-CoV-2 infection or an uninfected control (not recorded which). CDR3 nucleotides: TGTGCCAGCGATGCTAGGACTGAAGCTTTCTTT. This codes for CASDARTEAFF. The variable domain in full, with the rest retrieved from reference TRBV28 and TRBJ1-1, is DVKVTQSSRYLVKRTGEKVFLECVQDMDHENMFWYRQDPGLGLRLIYFSYDVKMKEKGDIPEGYSVSREKKERFSLILESASTNQTSMYLCASDARTEAFFGQGTRLTVV.